This T cell receptor beta chain was recorded in a study of T cell responses to AZD1222 COVID-19 vaccine (dated by TCRdb to the early 2020s). Background on the whole study: AZD1222 recipients given second doses at about 4 weeks or at about 12 weeks were pooled, since spike-specific TCR depth and breadth were not found to differ between the two schedules. A total of 230 to 250 trial participants underwent TCR sequencing, of whom approximately 200 had received two doses of AZD1222 and 26 had received two doses of the MenACWY control vaccine. Trial participants were enrolled by age into 18-55, 56-69 and 70-plus year subgroups, with roughly 160, 29 and 62 TCR-sequenced participants respectively.

The CDR3 regions of human TCRbeta chains were analyzed by immunosequencing. As for how the authors treated the data: TCRs in the repertoires were matched against a reference library of SARS-CoV-2-specific TCRs that had been generated with the MIRA antigen-specificity platform. Breadth meant the fraction of unique TCRs that were SARS-CoV-2-associated, whereas depth meant the fraction of total T cells that were SARS-CoV-2-associated. Each spike-specific TCR was assigned to its reactive spike region and to a CD4 or CD8 class using the MIRA data. Log10-transformed breadth and depth values were compared by one-way ANOVA with Sidak's multiple comparisons tests. TCRdb re-hosts the immuneACCESS table, in-frame sequences only. Its copies lack some clones; in the studies checked, an unresolved V gene accounts for under half of them, and the cause for the rest is not known. V, J and clone size derive from that table, while D and trimming were established from the DNA sequence. The sample table records 100,000 to 150,000 clones; about 90% of these occur just once. The top ten clonotypes cover approximately 5.9% of the sample.

On this clone itself: It has no known antigen specificity. Base qualities are not recorded, but no much larger clone differs from it by a single base.

The time point label on this specimen signifies: baseline before first vaccination. Vaccinee samples were obtained from the UK trials COV001 and COV002, which included a single-blind randomized controlled phase 2/3 trial of AZD1222 (ChAdOx1 nCoV-19) in healthy adults. Trial participant PBMC samples were collected at day 0 and day 28 after the second dose for TCRbeta chain sequencing. Results the study describes overall, beyond this receptor: Nearly half of unique spike-specific TCRs reportedly recognized epitopes outside regions mutated in the B.1.351 and B.1.1.7 variants. After two AZD1222 doses, spike-specific TCR breadth and depth were significantly higher than at day 0 and than in MenACWY recipients. Conclusions about previously exposed vaccinees are limited because only six or seven AZD1222 recipients were SARS-CoV-2 seropositive at baseline. In the small 56-69-year group, the increase in depth fell short of significance, most likely because of low power. CD4 TCRs associated with the vaccine covered the entire spike protein, and the dominant responses were in regions 160-218 and 743-854. No day 14 peak-response samples were available, so repertoires were characterized only after the peak T cell response. Participants were mostly white British, with more females than males. The authors suggested clonal diversity may have been underestimated.

The specimen comprised peripheral blood, sampled on day 0 of AZD1222 vaccination. The TCR comes from an adult in good health.

The nucleotides read TGTGCCAGCAGCCGGGACAGCGAACCGTATAATTCACCCCTCCACTTT. This codes for CASSRDSEPYNSPLHF. The chain joins TRBV5-4 to TRBJ1-6; TRBD1 aligns with 7 central bases. From the cysteine through the phenylalanine, the CDR3 covers 16 amino acids. Only the CDR3 part of the read is kept: 48 bases, read in frame from the first base. Trimming takes 4 bases off V and 4 bases off J; junction bases not matched to a gene: 8. According to the germline V gene (reference sequence), CDR1 reads SGHNT and CDR2 reads YYREEE.